Given below is one T cell receptor (beta chain) in context. Measured with immunoSEQ multiplex PCR; TCRdb has only the in-frame clones, and not every one. The sample lists roughly 87,000 clones; 80% to 90% were seen once. CDR1 is LGHDT and CDR2 is YNNKEL in the germline V gene (reference sequence). J gave up 5 bases and V 0 bases, and 6 bases lay outside the gene matches. The CDR3 totals 16 residues. This record belongs to a study of blood T cell repertoires in COVID-19. Study in general: Sources were T cells, B-cell-depleted T cells, or PBMCs; the material itself was cDNA or gDNA.

The sequence derives from a woman aged 80 or older with active COVID-19. Specimen: peripheral blood. V usage is TRBV3-1 (or the pseudogene TRBV3-2) and J usage is TRBJ2-5; 10 nucleotides align to TRBD2. The CDR3 sequence is CASSQDRAGGLETQYF. CDR3 in DNA: TGTGCCAGCAGCCAAGATCGAGCGGGAGGGTTGGAGACCCAGTACTTC.